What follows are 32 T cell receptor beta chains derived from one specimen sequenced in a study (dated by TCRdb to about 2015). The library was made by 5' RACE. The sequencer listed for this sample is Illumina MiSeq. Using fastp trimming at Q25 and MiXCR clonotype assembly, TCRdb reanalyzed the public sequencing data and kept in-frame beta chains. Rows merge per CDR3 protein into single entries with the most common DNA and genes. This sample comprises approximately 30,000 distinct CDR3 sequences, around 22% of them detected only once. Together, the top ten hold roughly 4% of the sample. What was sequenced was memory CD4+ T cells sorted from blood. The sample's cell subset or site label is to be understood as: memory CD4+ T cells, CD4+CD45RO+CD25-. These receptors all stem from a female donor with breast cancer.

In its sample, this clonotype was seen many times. The CDR3 here is CASSQGTYGTDTQYF. DNA of the CDR3: TGCGCCAGCAGCCAAGGGACGTACGGCACAGATACGCAGTATTTT. The chain employs TRBV4-1 and TRBJ2-3; D not certain. Germline V gene data show CDR1 as MGHRA and CDR2 as YSYEKL. The CDR3 contains 15 residues. Trimming left V 1 base short and J 1 base short, with 9 bases between.

The CDR3, as DNA: TGTGCCAGCAGCTTAAAAGGGAGCTCCTACGAGCAGTACTTC. The encoded protein is CASSLKGSSYEQYF. The chain is built from TRBV7-9 and TRBJ2-7; TRBD2 is a possible D gene (5 bases). The CDR3 loop spans 14 amino acids. V was trimmed by 2 bases and J by 0 bases, leaving 8 bases between them. The germline CDR1 and CDR2 sequences are SEHNR and FQNEAQ (reference sequence).

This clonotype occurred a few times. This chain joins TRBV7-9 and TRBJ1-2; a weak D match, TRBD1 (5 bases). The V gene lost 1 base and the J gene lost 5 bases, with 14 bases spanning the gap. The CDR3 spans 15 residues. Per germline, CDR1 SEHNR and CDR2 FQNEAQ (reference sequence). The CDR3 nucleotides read TGTGCCAGCAGCTTAGGAGGGACCGAATCATATGGCTACACCTTC. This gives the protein CASSLGGTESYGYTF.

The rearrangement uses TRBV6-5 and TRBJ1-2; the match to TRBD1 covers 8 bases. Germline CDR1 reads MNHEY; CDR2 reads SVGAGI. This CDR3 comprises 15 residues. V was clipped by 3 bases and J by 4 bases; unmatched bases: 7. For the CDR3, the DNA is TGTGCCAGCAGTTATGGGACAGGAAGCACCTATGGCTACACCTTC. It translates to CASSYGTGSTYGYTF.

The CDR3 bases are TGTGCCAGCAGTAATGGACAGGGGAACACTGAAGCTTTCTTT. This sequence encodes CASSNGQGNTEAFF. This chain uses TRBV6-5 with TRBJ1-1; 8 bases agree with TRBD1. The CDR3 spans 14 residues. Germline loops: CDR1 MNHEY, CDR2 SVGAGI. J was trimmed by 1 base and V by 5 bases; bases with no gene match: 3.

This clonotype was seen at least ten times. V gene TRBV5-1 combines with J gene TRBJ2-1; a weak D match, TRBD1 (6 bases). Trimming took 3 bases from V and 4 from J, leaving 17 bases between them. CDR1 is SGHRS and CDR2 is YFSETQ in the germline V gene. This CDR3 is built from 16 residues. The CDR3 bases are TGCGCCAGCAGCTCAAGCCCGGGACATAATTACAATGAGCAGTTCTTC. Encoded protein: CASSSSPGHNYNEQFF.

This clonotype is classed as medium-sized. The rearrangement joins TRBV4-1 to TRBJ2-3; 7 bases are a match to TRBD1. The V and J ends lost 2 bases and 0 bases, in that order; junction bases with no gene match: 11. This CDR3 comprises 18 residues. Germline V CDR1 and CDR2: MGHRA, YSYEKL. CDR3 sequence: CASSQHPPGQRSTDTQYF. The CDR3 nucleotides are TGCGCCAGCAGCCAACACCCTCCGGGACAGCGTAGCACAGATACGCAGTATTTT.

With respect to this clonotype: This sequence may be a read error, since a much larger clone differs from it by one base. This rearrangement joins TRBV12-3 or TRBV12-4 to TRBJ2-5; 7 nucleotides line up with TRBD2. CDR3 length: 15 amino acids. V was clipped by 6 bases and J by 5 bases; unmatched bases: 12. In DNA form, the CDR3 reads TGTGCCAGCAGGACAACTAGCGCAAGAGAGGAGACCCAGTACTTC. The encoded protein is CASRTTSAREETQYF.

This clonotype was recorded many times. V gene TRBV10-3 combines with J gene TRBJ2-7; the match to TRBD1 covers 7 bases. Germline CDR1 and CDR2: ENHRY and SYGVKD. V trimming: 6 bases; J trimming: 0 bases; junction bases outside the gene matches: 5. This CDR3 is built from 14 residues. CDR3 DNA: TGTGCCATCAGGAAGGACAGGAGCTCCTACGAGCAGTACTTC. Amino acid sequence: CAIRKDRSSYEQYF.

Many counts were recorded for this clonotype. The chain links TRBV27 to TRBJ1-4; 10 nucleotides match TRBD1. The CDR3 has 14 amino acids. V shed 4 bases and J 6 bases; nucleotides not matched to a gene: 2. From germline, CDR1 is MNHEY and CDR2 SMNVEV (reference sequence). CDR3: CASSYGTGDEKLFF. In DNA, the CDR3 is TGTGCCAGCAGTTACGGGACAGGGGATGAAAAACTGTTTTTT.

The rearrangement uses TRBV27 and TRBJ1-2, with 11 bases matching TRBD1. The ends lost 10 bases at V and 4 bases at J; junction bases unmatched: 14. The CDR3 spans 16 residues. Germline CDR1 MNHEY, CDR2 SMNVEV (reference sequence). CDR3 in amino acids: CANSRGGGTGGYGYTF. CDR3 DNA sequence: TGTGCCAACAGCCGCGGGGGAGGGACAGGGGGCTATGGCTACACCTTC.

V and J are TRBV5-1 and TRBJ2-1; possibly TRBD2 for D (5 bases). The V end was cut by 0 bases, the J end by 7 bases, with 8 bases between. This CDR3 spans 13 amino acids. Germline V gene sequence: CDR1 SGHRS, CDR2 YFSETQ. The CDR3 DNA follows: TGCGCCAGCAGCTTGGGAGGGCGTAATGAGCAGTTCTTC. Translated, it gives CASSLGGRNEQFF.

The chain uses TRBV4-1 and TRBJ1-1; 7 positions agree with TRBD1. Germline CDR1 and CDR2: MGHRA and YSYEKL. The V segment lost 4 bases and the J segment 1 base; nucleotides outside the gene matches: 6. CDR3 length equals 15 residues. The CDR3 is CASSRATGRNTEAFF. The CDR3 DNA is TGCGCCAGCAGCCGGGCGACAGGGAGGAACACTGAAGCTTTCTTT.

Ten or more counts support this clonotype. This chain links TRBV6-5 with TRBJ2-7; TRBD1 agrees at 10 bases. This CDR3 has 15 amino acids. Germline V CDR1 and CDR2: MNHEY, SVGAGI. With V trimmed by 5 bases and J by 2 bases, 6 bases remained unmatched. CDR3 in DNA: TGTGCCAGCAGTATAGGGGGGACAGGGGCCTACGAGCAGTACTTC. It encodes CASSIGGTGAYEQYF.

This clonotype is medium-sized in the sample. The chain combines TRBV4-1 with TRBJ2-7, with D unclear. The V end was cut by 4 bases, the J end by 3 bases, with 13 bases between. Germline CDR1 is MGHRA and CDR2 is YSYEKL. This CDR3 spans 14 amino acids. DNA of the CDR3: TGCGCCAGCAGCCCCGATAAGGGTGGCTACGAGCAGTACTTC. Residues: CASSPDKGGYEQYF.

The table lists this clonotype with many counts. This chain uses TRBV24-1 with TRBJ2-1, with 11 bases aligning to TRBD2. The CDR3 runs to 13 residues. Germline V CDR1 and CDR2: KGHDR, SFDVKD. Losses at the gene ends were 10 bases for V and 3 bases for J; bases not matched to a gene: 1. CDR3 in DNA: TGTGCCACAACTAGCGGGAGCTACAATGAGCAGTTCTTC. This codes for CATTSGSYNEQFF.

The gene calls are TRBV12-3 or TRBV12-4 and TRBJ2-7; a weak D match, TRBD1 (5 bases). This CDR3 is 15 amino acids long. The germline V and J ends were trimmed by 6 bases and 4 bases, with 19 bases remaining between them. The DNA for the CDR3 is TGTGCCAGCAGCTTGTTCCCTGTAGGGGTGTACGAGCAGTACTTC. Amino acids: CASSLFPVGVYEQYF.

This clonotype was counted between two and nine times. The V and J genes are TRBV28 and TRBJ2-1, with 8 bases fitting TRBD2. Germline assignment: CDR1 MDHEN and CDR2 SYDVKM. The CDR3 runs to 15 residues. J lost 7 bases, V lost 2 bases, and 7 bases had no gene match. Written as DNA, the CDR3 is TGTGCCAGCAGTTTAATCGGGGGGGGGAGGAATGAGCAGTTCTTC. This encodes CASSLIGGGRNEQFF.

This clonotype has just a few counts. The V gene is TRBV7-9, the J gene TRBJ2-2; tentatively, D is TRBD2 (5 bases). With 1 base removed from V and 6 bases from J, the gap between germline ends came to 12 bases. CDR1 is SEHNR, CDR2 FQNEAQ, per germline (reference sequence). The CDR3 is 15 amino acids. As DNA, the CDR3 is TGTGCCAGCAGCTTAGAGGCGGGTAACCCCGGGGAGCTGTTTTTT. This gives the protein CASSLEAGNPGELFF.

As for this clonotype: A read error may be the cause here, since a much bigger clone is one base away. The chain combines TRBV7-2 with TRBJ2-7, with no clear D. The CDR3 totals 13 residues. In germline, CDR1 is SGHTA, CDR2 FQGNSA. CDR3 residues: CASSPGPRYERYF. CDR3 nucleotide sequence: TGTGCCAGCAGCCCCGGGCCCCGCTACGAGCGGTACTTC.

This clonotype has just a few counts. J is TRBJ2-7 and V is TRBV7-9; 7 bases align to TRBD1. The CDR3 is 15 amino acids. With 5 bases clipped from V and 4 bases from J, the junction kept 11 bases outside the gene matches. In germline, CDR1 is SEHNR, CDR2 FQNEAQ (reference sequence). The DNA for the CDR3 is TGTGCCAGCAGCCTTCTAGGGGGACAGCAATACGAGCAGTACTTC. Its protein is CASSLLGGQQYEQYF.

As DNA, the CDR3 is TGTGCCAGCAGCCCCCCAATGACAGGGCCCGGGGAGCTGTTTTTT. The encoded protein is CASSPPMTGPGELFF. The chain has TRBV7-6 and TRBJ2-2; 7 nucleotides agree with TRBD1. Germline-derived CDR1 and CDR2 are SGHVS and FNYEAQ. CDR3 length: 15 amino acids. V was pared by 5 bases and J by 6 bases, with 9 bases of the junction left unmatched.

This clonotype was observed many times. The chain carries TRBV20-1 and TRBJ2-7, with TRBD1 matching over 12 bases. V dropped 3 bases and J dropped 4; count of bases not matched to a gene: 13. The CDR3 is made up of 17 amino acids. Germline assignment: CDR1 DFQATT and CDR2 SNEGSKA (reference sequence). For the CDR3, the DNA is TGCAGTGCTAGGGGGACAGGGGGCGAAGGAGTGGTTTACGAGCAGTACTTC. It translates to CSARGTGGEGVVYEQYF.

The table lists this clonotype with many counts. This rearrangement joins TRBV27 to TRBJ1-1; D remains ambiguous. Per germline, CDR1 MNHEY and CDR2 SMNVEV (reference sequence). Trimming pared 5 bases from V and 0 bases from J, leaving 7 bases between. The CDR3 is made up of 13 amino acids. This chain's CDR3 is CASSTRVNTEAFF. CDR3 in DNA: TGTGCCAGCAGTACCCGTGTGAACACTGAAGCTTTCTTT.

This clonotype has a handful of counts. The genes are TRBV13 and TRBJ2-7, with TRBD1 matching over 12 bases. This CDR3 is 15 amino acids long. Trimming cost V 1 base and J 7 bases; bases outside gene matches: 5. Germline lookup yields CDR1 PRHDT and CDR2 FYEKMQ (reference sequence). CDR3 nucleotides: TGTGCCAGCAGCTTAGAGGGACAGGGGGCGCGTGAGCAGTACTTC. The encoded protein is CASSLEGQGAREQYF.

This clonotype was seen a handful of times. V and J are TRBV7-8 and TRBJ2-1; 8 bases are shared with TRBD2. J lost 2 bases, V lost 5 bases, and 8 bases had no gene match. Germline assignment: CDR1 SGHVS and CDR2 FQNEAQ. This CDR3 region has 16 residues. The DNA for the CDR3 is TGTGCCAGCAGCCTAGGAGCGGGAGAGCCCTACAATGAGCAGTTCTTC. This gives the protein CASSLGAGEPYNEQFF. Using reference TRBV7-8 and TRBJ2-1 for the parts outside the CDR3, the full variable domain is GAGVSQSPRYKVAKRGQDVALRCDPISGHVSLFWYQQALGQGPEFLTYFQNEAQLDKSGLPSDRFFAERPEGSVSTLKIQRTQQEDSAVYLCASSLGAGEPYNEQFFGPGTRLTVL.

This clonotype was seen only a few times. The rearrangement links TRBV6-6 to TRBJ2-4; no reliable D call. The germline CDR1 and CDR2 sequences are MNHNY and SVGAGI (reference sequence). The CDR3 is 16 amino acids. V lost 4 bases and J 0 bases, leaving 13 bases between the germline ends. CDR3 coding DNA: TGTGCCAGCAGTTTATTAGCAGGTGGAGCCAAAAACATTCAGTACTTC. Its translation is CASSLLAGGAKNIQYF.

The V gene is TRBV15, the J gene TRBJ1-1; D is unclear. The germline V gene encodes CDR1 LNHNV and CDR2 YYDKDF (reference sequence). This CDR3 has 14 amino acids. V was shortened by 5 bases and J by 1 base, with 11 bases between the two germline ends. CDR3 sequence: CATSGVIGNTEAFF. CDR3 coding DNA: TGTGCCACCAGCGGGGTCATTGGGAACACTGAAGCTTTCTTT.

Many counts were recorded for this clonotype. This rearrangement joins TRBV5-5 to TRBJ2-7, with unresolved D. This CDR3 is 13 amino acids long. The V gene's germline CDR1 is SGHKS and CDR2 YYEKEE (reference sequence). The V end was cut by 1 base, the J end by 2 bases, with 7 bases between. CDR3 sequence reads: CASSLKQAYEQYF. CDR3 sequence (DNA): TGTGCCAGCAGCTTGAAACAAGCCTACGAGCAGTACTTC.

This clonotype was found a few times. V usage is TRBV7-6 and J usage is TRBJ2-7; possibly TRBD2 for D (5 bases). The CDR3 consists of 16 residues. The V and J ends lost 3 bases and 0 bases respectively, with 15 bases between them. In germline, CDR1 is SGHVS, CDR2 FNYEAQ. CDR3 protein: CASSFGSGESSYEQYF. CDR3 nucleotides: TGTGCCAGCAGCTTCGGTTCCGGGGAGAGCTCCTACGAGCAGTACTTC.

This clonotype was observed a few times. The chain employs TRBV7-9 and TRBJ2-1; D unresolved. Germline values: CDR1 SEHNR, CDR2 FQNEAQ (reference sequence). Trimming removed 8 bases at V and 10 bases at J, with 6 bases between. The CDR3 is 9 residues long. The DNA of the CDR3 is TGTGCCAGCCCGGAAGAGCAGTTCTTC. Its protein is CASPEEQFF.

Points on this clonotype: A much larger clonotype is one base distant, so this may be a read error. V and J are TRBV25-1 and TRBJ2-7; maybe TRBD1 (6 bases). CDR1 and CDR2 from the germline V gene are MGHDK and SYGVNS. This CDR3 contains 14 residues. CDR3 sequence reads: CTSSLQGSSYEQYF. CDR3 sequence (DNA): TGTACCAGCAGTCTTCAGGGGAGCTCCTACGAGCAGTACTTC.